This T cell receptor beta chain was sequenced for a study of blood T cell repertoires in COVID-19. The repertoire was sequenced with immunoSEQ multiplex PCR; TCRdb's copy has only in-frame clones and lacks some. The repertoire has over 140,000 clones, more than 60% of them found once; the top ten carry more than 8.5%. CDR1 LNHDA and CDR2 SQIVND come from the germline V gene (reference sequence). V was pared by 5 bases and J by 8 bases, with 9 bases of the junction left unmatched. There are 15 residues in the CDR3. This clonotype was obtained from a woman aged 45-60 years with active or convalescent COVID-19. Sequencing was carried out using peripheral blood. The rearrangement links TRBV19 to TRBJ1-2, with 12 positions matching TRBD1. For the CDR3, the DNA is TGTGCCAGTAGTGACGGGACAGGGGGCGCGAGGGGCTACACCTTC. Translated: CASSDGTGGARGYTF.